These 5 T cell receptor beta chains were sequenced from one sample in a study of T cell responses to AZD1222 COVID-19 vaccine. The assay was immunoSEQ multiplex PCR, and TCRdb's table has in-frame clones only and misses some. Among 110,000 to 150,000 clones listed, 80% to 90% were seen once. The sequencing used peripheral blood, collected on day 0 of AZD1222 vaccination. The source of these receptors is an adult in good health.

This clone was seen just once. The chain employs TRBV24-1 and TRBJ1-1; D is unresolved. V lost 7 bases and J lost 1, with 6 bases in between. The CDR3 runs 12 residues. The germline V gene has CDR1 KGHDR and CDR2 SFDVKD. The CDR3 region has the DNA TGTGCCACCAGGGGGAAGAACACTGAAGCTTTCTTT. Translating gives CATRGKNTEAFF.

The rearrangement joins TRBV2 to TRBJ1-2, with a tentative D call TRBD1 (6 bases). The V end lost 6 bases, the J end lost 2 bases, and 16 bases lay between the germline ends. Germline values: CDR1 SNHLY, CDR2 FYNNEI. This CDR3 spans 15 amino acids. Here the CDR3 DNA reads TGTGCCAGCAGGGATGGGGGGGCGGAAAACTATGGCTACACCTTC. Amino acids: CASRDGGAENYGYTF.

The chain joins TRBV5-1 to TRBJ1-1; D is possibly TRBD1 (6 bases). The CDR3 runs 14 residues. Trimming took off 5 bases at V and 6 bases at J, with 17 bases between the two ends. In germline, CDR1 is SGHRS, CDR2 YFSETQ. The CDR3 DNA reads TGCGCCAGCAGATCTACAGGGAGTGAGGCTGAAGCTTTCTTT. Translation gives CASRSTGSEAEAFF.

The rearrangement joins TRBV5-1 to TRBJ1-1, with TRBD1 identical over 7 bases. The CDR3 is 15 amino acids. Per germline, CDR1 SGHRS and CDR2 YFSETQ. V gave up 6 bases and J gave up 5 bases; unmatched junction bases: 13. CDR3 coding DNA: TGCGCCAGCACTTCATGGACAGGCCGTAGTACTGAAGCTTTCTTT. Protein product: CASTSWTGRSTEAFF.

CDR3 region: CASSKGLAGGLNEQFF. CDR3 in DNA: TGTGCCAGTTCTAAGGGACTAGCGGGGGGTTTAAATGAGCAGTTCTTC. The chain links TRBV19 to TRBJ2-1; TRBD2 matches at 15 bases. The CDR3 covers 16 residues. V lost 8 bases to trimming and J lost 7 bases; unmatched junction nucleotides: 9. CDR1 is LNHDA and CDR2 is SQIVND in the germline V gene (reference sequence).